The 31 T cell receptor beta chains below were found in one sample sequenced in a study of blood T cells in healthy people across ages. The use of a sample-barcoded 5' primer and a J-beta primer mix characterized a second PCR of roughly 6 to 11 cycles. TCRdb called the 5' RACE reads again in MiXCR, with one record for every CDR3 protein. The table has hundreds of thousands of distinct CDR3 sequences, more than 45% seen once; the top ten hold under 60%. Sequenced input: blood. Receptor source: a man in his sixties in good health.

The rearrangement uses TRBV29-1 and TRBJ2-1, with TRBD1 identical over 7 bases. Looked up from germline, CDR1 is SQVTM and CDR2 is ANQGSEA. V shed 2 bases and J 6 bases; nucleotides not matched to a gene: 4. This CDR3 region has 13 residues. CDR3 amino acids: CSVEMGQSNEQFF. DNA for the CDR3: TGCAGCGTTGAAATGGGACAGTCCAATGAGCAGTTCTTC.

This clonotype was seen at least ten times. This chain links TRBV7-2 with TRBJ2-3; maybe TRBD1 (5 bases). V lost 4 bases and J lost 5, with 16 bases in between. Per the germline V gene, CDR1 is SGHTA and CDR2 is FQGNSA. The length of the CDR3 is 15 residues. The CDR3: CASSSNRGKVDTQYF. CDR3 DNA: TGTGCCAGCAGCTCAAATAGGGGCAAGGTAGATACGCAGTATTTT. The full variable domain, completed using reference TRBV7-2 and TRBJ2-3, is GAGVSQSPSNKVTEKGKDVELRCDPISGHTALYWYRQSLGQGLEFLIYFQGNSAPDKSGLPSDRFSAERTGGSVSTLTIQRTQQEDSAVYLCASSSNRGKVDTQYFGPGTRLTVL.

V usage is TRBV20-1 and J usage is TRBJ2-5, with TRBD1 matching 7 bases. Germline CDR1 reads DFQATT; CDR2 reads SNEGSKA (reference sequence). The CDR3 consists of 13 residues. Trimming removed 2 bases from V and 5 bases from J; junction bases left unmatched: 5. The CDR3 DNA follows: TGCAGTGCTAGATTTGTCAGGGGGGAGACCCAGTACTTC. It encodes CSARFVRGETQYF.

This clonotype was observed at least ten times. This chain connects TRBV20-1 to TRBJ2-3; 9 nucleotides agree with TRBD1. The trim removed 3 bases at V and 8 bases at J, leaving 15 bases unmatched. Germline lookup yields CDR1 DFQATT and CDR2 SNEGSKA (reference sequence). The CDR3 is 16 amino acids. The CDR3 is CSASGWGTGFRGTQYF. The CDR3 coding sequence is TGCAGTGCTAGCGGTTGGGGGACAGGGTTCAGGGGTACGCAGTATTTT.

This clonotype appeared many times. This chain uses TRBV12-3 or TRBV12-4 with TRBJ2-6; D unclear. CDR3 length equals 13 residues. V was pared by 6 bases and J by 15 bases, with 18 bases between. CDR3 sequence reads: CASRLRRGVGLTF. The CDR3 nucleotides read TGTGCCAGCAGGCTCCGTCGAGGAGTGGGCCTGACTTTC.

CDR3: CSARVAREAGYEQYF. CDR3 bases: TGCAGTGCTAGAGTAGCCAGGGAGGCAGGCTACGAGCAGTACTTC. V gene TRBV20-1 combines with J gene TRBJ2-7, with TRBD2 as a possible D gene (6 bases). The germline V and J ends were trimmed by 1 base and 3 bases, with 16 bases remaining between them. The CDR3 has 15 amino acids. CDR1 and CDR2 (germline): DFQATT, SNEGSKA (reference sequence).

This clonotype was detected many times. V gene TRBV7-2 combines with J gene TRBJ2-5; 13 bases line up with TRBD2. The assigned J gene may be wrong: the sequence end matches TRBJ2-7 better. There are 14 residues in the CDR3. CDR1 and CDR2 from the germline V gene are SGHTA and FQGNSA. CDR3 protein: CASSQLAGGTEQYF. Written as DNA, the CDR3 is TGTGCCAGCAGCCAACTAGCGGGAGGGACCGAGCAGTACTTC.

The J gene is TRBJ2-5, the V gene TRBV20-1; 10 bases are a match to TRBD2. The J call may be incorrect, as the DNA end agrees better with TRBJ2-7. The CDR3 consists of 16 residues. Germline V CDR1 and CDR2: DFQATT, SNEGSKA (reference sequence). CDR3 sequence: CSAVGRGLAQGYEQYF. As DNA, the CDR3 is TGCAGTGCTGTGGGGCGGGGACTAGCGCAGGGCTACGAGCAGTACTTC.

This rearrangement joins TRBV6-1 to TRBJ2-3; D may correspond to TRBD1 or TRBD2 (6 bases each). Germline lookup yields CDR1 MNHNS and CDR2 SASEGT. Trimming removed 3 bases from V and 0 bases from J, with 10 bases in between. The CDR3 is made up of 15 amino acids. The CDR3 DNA sequence: TGTGCCAGCAGTGATACGGGGGCTAGCACAGATACGCAGTATTTT. Amino acids: CASSDTGASTDTQYF.

This clonotype occurred once. The chain couples TRBV29-1 to TRBJ1-1; TRBD1 matches at 8 bases. The V and J ends lost 7 bases and 5 bases, in that order; junction bases with no gene match: 6. Germline V gives CDR1 SQVTM, CDR2 ANQGSEA. The CDR3 length is 12 residues. CDR3 residues: CSGGQAGTEAFF. The DNA for the CDR3 is TGCAGCGGGGGACAGGCGGGTACTGAAGCTTTCTTT.

CDR3 DNA: TGCAGTGCTAGCGCCGCGACTGGGAAATTAGGAGTTACGCAGTATTTT. Protein product: CSASAATGKLGVTQYF. The gene calls are TRBV20-1 and TRBJ2-3; D not resolved. From germline, CDR1 is DFQATT and CDR2 SNEGSKA (reference sequence). Trimming pared 3 bases from V and 8 bases from J, leaving 24 bases between. The CDR3 spans 16 residues.

This clonotype was seen a few times. This chain links TRBV6-6 with TRBJ1-2, with unresolved D. The CDR3 sequence is 11 residues long. Trimming stripped 2 bases from V and 8 bases from J, with 6 bases between. Germline-derived CDR1 and CDR2 are MNHNY and SVGAGI (reference sequence). The CDR3 sequence: CASSYVGGYTF. The CDR3 DNA sequence: TGTGCCAGCAGTTACGTTGGGGGCTACACCTTC.

About this clonotype: This may arise from a read error, as a much more abundant clone is one base away. The rearrangement joins TRBV28 to TRBJ1-2; D is ambiguous. The V gene's germline CDR1 is MDHEN and CDR2 SYDVKM. CDR3 length: 12 residues. The ends were cut back, 6 bases at V and 0 bases at J, with 5 bases in the middle. The CDR3 protein is CASRTTNYGYTF. In DNA form, the CDR3 reads TGTGCCAGCAGGACCACTAACTATGGCTACACCTTC.

This chain's CDR3 is CASSLEPQLHEQYF. The CDR3 bases are TGTGCCAGCAGCTTAGAGCCTCAGTTGCACGAGCAGTACTTC. V usage is TRBV11-2 and J usage is TRBJ2-4, with no clear D. The DNA matches TRBJ2-7 better at its end, which makes the J call doubtful. The CDR3 runs to 14 residues. Germline V CDR1 and CDR2: SGHAT, FQNNGV.

The chain combines TRBV18 with TRBJ2-3; no clear D gene. Per germline, CDR1 KGHSH and CDR2 LQKENI. Trimming removed 1 base at V and 3 bases at J, with 5 bases between. The CDR3 runs 13 residues. CDR3 residues: CASSPQQTDTQYF. The CDR3 bases are TGTGCCAGCTCACCACAGCAAACAGATACGCAGTATTTT.

The gene calls are TRBV18 and TRBJ2-3; tentatively, D is TRBD2 (5 bases). CDR1 is KGHSH, CDR2 LQKENI, per germline. This CDR3 is 15 amino acids long. With 3 bases removed from V and 4 bases from J, the gap between germline ends came to 14 bases. The CDR3 DNA sequence: TGTGCCAGCTCACCCCGGGTAGAGGGCCCAGATACGCAGTATTTT. It codes for CASSPRVEGPDTQYF.

V is TRBV28 and J is TRBJ1-2; TRBD1 aligns across 10 bases. CDR1 MDHEN and CDR2 SYDVKM come from the germline V gene. The CDR3 contains 16 residues. V trimming: 3 bases; J trimming: 6 bases; junction bases outside the gene matches: 10. The CDR3 is CASSFALGQGVNGYTF. The CDR3 DNA follows: TGTGCCAGCAGTTTCGCCCTAGGACAGGGGGTCAATGGCTACACCTTC.

This clonotype has a handful of counts. V gene TRBV11-2 combines with J gene TRBJ2-5, with TRBD2 matching 8 bases. In germline, CDR1 is SGHAT, CDR2 FQNNGV. V shed 3 bases, J shed 5 bases, and the junction held 8 bases outside the gene matches. This CDR3 is 15 amino acids long. The CDR3 here is CASSFATGGVETQYF. The CDR3 coding sequence is TGTGCCAGCAGCTTCGCTACGGGGGGGGTGGAGACCCAGTACTTC.

V and J are TRBV20-1 and TRBJ2-5; D not resolved. The length of the CDR3 is 15 residues. Trimming cost V 0 bases and J 2 bases, with 13 bases left between them. CDR1 and CDR2 from the germline V gene are DFQATT and SNEGSKA (reference sequence). CDR3: CSARDKGYKQETQYF. CDR3 nucleotides: TGCAGTGCTAGAGATAAAGGGTACAAACAAGAGACCCAGTACTTC.

The chain combines TRBV6-5 with TRBJ2-4; TRBD2 is a possible D gene (5 bases). There are 13 residues in the CDR3. Deletions cut 4 bases from V and 7 bases from J, with 11 bases between. The V gene's germline CDR1 is MNHEY and CDR2 SVGAGI. The CDR3 here is CASSSSGNNIQYF. As DNA, the CDR3 is TGTGCCAGCAGTTCGTCCGGGAACAACATTCAGTACTTC.

There are many counts of this clonotype. The J gene is TRBJ2-6, the V gene TRBV4-2, with 7 nucleotides matching TRBD2. The V gene end was trimmed by 4 bases and the J gene end by 1 base; junction bases not matched to a gene: 7. This CDR3 has 17 residues. Per the germline V gene, CDR1 is LGHNA and CDR2 is YNFKEQ. Here the CDR3 DNA reads TGTGCCAGCAGCCGGCGGGAGACTGGATCTGGGGCCAACGTCCTGACTTTC. Protein product: CASSRRETGSGANVLTF.

CDR3 nucleotides: TGTGCCAGCAATCTCCTCTTTGGGGGAAGCACAGATACGCAGTATTTT. It specifies CASNLLFGGSTDTQYF. The chain links TRBV6-1 to TRBJ2-3, with D perhaps assigned TRBD1 or TRBD2 (5 bases each). Germline loops: CDR1 MNHNS, CDR2 SASEGT. V was clipped by 7 bases and J by 0 bases, with 17 bases between them. This CDR3 has 16 residues.

The chain carries TRBV5-5 and TRBJ2-5, with unresolved D. TRBJ2-7 explains the end of the DNA better; the J call may be wrong. CDR3 length: 13 residues. Germline V gene data show CDR1 as SGHKS and CDR2 as YYEKEE (reference sequence). CDR3 nucleotide sequence: TGTGCCAGCAGCTTGGGGAGCAACTACGAGCAGTACTTC. It specifies CASSLGSNYEQYF.

J is TRBJ2-4 and V is TRBV20-1; 7 bases agree with TRBD2. The J call may be incorrect, as the DNA end agrees better with TRBJ2-7. The CDR3 runs to 15 residues. Germline V gene sequence: CDR1 DFQATT, CDR2 SNEGSKA (reference sequence). The CDR3 sequence: CSADNAGALTYEQYF. The CDR3, as DNA: TGCAGTGCTGACAACGCGGGAGCACTGACCTACGAGCAGTACTTC.

On this clonotype: A read error may be the cause here, since a much bigger clone is one base away. This chain links TRBV29-1 with TRBJ2-1; D unresolved. The CDR3 is 9 amino acids. The germline gives CDR1 SQVTM, CDR2 ANQGSEA. Trimming cost V 7 bases and J 5 bases, with 3 bases left between them. The CDR3 sequence: CSADNEQFF. CDR3 DNA: TGCAGCGCTGACAATGAGCAGTTCTTC.

The chain combines TRBV12-3 or TRBV12-4 with TRBJ2-5; D remains unclear. The CDR3 totals 14 residues. Trimming cost V 1 base and J 6 bases, with 12 bases left between them. The DNA of the CDR3 is TGTGCCAGCAGTTTAGGGCAGATTCAAAAGACCCAGTACTTC. It yields the protein CASSLGQIQKTQYF.

On this clonotype itself: A clone one base away is much larger, so this may be a read error. CDR3 DNA: TGTGCCAGCAGCCCCGGGACAGGGGGCTACAATGAGCAGTACTTC. Its translation: CASSPGTGGYNEQYF. The V and J genes are TRBV27 and TRBJ2-7; TRBD1 agrees at 12 bases. The CDR3 contains 15 residues. J gave up 7 bases and V 6 bases, and 10 bases lay outside the gene matches. Germline V CDR1 and CDR2: MNHEY, SMNVEV (reference sequence).

V usage is TRBV6-2 or TRBV6-3 and J usage is TRBJ1-1; the match to TRBD1 covers 9 bases. Per the germline V gene, CDR1 is MNHEY and CDR2 is SVGEGT. This CDR3 comprises 18 residues. V lost 0 bases, J lost 1 base, and 9 bases stayed unmatched. CDR3 region: CASSYSYGTGSKNTEAFF. The CDR3 DNA sequence: TGTGCCAGCAGTTACTCGTACGGGACAGGGAGCAAGAACACTGAAGCTTTCTTT.

The V gene is TRBV20-1, the J gene TRBJ2-1; 12 nucleotides line up with TRBD2. J lost 7 bases, V lost 3 bases, and 7 bases had no gene match. Germline CDR1 reads DFQATT; CDR2 reads SNEGSKA (reference sequence). This CDR3 has 15 residues. The CDR3: CSASRTSGGLNEQFF. In DNA form, the CDR3 reads TGCAGTGCTAGCAGAACTAGCGGGGGGCTGAATGAGCAGTTCTTC.

The chain has TRBV29-1 and TRBJ2-7; 13 bases are shared with TRBD2. This CDR3 comprises 14 residues. Germline lookup yields CDR1 SQVTM and CDR2 ANQGSEA. V shed 6 bases and J 5 bases; nucleotides not matched to a gene: 7. Here the CDR3 reads CSVEPGLAGNEQYF. The CDR3 DNA is TGCAGCGTAGAACCGGGACTAGCGGGAAACGAGCAGTACTTC.

Details on this clonotype: One end of the junction does not line up with germline, which may come from a read error. V usage is TRBV7-9 and J usage is TRBJ2-5; D remains unclear. CDR1 is SEHNR, CDR2 FQNEAQ, per germline (reference sequence). The CDR3 has 13 residues. CDR3 nucleotides: TGTGCCAGCAGCTTTACCGGTGGAAAGACCCGGTACTTC. Protein: CASSFTGGKTRYF.